The clone carrying this T cell receptor beta chain was observed a handful of times. This record belongs to a study of T-cell reconstitution after alpha-beta-depleted transplantation in children. Germline V lookup: CDR1 DFQATT, CDR2 SNEGSKA (reference sequence). The ends were cut back, 0 bases at V and 5 bases at J, with 20 bases in the middle. CDR3 length: 17 amino acids. The TCRbeta library incorporated unique molecular identifiers. MiXCR was run by TCRdb on the PCR reads, yielding one entry per CDR3 protein. Of around 500,000 distinct CDR3 sequences in the sample, around 12% were seen once. The sequence derives from a human donor who donated a stem cell graft to a child with combined immunodeficiency. This rearrangement joins TRBV20-1 to TRBJ2-1; no reliable D call. The sequencing here drew on PBMCs from the stem cell graft donor, taken from the stem cell graft. Written as DNA, the CDR3 is TGCAGTGCTAGAGATCCGAGAGACTCCTTGGGAAACAATGAGCAGTTCTTC. Protein: CSARDPRDSLGNNEQFF.